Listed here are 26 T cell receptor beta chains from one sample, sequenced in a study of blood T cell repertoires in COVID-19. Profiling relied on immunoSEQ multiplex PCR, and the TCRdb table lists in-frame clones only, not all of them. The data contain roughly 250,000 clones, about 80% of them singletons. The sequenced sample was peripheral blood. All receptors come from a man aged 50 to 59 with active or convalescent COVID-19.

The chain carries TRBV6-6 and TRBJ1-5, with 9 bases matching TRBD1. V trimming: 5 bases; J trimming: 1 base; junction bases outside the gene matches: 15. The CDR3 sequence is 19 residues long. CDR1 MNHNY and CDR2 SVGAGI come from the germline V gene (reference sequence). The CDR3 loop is CASSPSGTGRFTSNQPQHF. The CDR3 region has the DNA TGTGCCAGCAGTCCGTCCGGGACAGGGAGATTCACGAGCAATCAGCCCCAGCATTTT.

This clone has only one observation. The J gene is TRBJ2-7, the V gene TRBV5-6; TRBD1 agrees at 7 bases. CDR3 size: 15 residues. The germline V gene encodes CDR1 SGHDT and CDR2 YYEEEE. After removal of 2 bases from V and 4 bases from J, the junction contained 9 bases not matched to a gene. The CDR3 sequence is CASSFLPGGKYEQYF. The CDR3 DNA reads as TGTGCCAGCAGCTTCCTCCCAGGGGGAAAGTACGAGCAGTACTTC.

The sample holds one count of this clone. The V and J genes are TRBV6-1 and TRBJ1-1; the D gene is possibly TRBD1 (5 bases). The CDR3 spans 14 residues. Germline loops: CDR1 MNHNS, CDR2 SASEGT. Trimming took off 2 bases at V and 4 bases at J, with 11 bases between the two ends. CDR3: CASSERLGPTEAFF. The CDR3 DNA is TGTGCCAGCAGTGAACGGTTGGGGCCCACTGAAGCTTTCTTT.

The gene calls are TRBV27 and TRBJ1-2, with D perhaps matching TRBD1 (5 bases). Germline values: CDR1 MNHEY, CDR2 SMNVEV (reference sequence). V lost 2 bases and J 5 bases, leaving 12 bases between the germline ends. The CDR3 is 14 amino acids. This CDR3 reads CASSLGGAGYGYTF. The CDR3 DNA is TGTGCCAGCAGTTTAGGAGGGGCTGGGTATGGCTACACCTTC.

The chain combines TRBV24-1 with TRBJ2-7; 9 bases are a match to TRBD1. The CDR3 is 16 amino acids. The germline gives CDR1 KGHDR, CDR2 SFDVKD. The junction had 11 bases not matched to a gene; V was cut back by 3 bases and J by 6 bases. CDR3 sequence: CATSDPRQGDFSEQYF. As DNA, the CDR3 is TGTGCCACCAGTGATCCCCGACAGGGGGATTTTTCCGAGCAGTACTTC.

The CDR3 nucleotides read TGTGCCACCAGTGACCCCCCCGGGAAACCACAAGAGACCCAGTACTTC. It translates to CATSDPPGKPQETQYF. V usage is TRBV24-1 and J usage is TRBJ2-5; a possible D gene is TRBD2 (5 bases). This CDR3 is 16 amino acids long. V lost 4 bases to trimming and J lost 2 bases, with 16 bases between them. Germline CDR1 reads KGHDR; CDR2 reads SFDVKD.

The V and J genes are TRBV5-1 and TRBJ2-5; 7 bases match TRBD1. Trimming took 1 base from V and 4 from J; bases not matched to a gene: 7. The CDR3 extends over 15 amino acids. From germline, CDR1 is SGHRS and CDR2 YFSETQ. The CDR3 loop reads CASSLSGQGVETQYF. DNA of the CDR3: TGCGCCAGCAGCTTGTCAGGGCAGGGGGTAGAGACCCAGTACTTC.

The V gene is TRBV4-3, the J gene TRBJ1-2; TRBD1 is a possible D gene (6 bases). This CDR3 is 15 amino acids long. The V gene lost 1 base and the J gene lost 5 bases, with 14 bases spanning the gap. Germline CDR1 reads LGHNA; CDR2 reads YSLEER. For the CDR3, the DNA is TGCGCCAGCAGCCAAGCGACCAGGGGTTTGTATGGCTACACCTTC. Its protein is CASSQATRGLYGYTF.

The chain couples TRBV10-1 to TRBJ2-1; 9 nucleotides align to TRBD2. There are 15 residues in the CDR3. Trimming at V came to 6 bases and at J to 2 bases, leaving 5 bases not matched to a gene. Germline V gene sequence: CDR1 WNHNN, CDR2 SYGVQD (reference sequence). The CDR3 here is CASRSGGTAYNEQFF. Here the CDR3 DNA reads TGCGCCAGCAGGAGCGGGGGGACAGCCTACAATGAGCAGTTCTTC.

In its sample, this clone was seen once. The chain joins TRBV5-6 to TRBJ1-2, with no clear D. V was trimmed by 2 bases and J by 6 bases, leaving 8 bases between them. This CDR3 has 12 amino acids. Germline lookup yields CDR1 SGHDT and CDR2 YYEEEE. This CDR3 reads CASSFNRNGYTF. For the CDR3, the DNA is TGTGCCAGCAGCTTTAACAGAAATGGCTACACCTTC.

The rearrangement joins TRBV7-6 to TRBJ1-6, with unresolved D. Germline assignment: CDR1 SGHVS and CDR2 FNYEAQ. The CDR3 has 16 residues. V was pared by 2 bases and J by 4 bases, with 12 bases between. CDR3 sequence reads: CASSLQDGEYNSPLHF. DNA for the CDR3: TGTGCCAGCAGCTTACAAGACGGGGAGTATAATTCACCCCTCCACTTT. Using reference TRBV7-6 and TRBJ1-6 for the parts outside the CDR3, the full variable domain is GAGVSQSPRYKVTKRGQDVALRCDPISGHVSLYWYRQALGQGPEFLTYFNYEAQQDKSGLPNDRFSAERPEGSISTLTIQRTEQRDSAMYRCASSLQDGEYNSPLHFGNGTRLTVT.

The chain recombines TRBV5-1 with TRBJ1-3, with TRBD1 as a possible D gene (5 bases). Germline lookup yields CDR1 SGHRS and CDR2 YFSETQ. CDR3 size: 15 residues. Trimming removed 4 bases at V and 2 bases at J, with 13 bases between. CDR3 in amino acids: CASSPAGGAGNTIYF. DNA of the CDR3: TGCGCCAGCAGCCCGGCGGGGGGAGCTGGAAACACCATATATTTT.

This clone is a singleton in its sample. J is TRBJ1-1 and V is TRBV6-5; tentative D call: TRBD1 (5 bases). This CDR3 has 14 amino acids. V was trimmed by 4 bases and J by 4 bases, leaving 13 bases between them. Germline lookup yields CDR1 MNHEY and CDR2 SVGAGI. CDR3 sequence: CASSSEGRGTEAFF. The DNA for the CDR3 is TGTGCCAGCAGTTCGGAGGGGCGCGGCACTGAAGCTTTCTTT.

CDR3 nucleotides: TGTGCCAGCAGTGAAGCTGTCCGGGACAGGGGAAATACTGAAGCTTTCTTT. Translating gives CASSEAVRDRGNTEAFF. The chain recombines TRBV6-1 with TRBJ1-1; 10 bases fit TRBD1. CDR3 size: 17 residues. The germline V gene has CDR1 MNHNS and CDR2 SASEGT. V dropped 0 bases and J dropped 5; count of bases not matched to a gene: 9.

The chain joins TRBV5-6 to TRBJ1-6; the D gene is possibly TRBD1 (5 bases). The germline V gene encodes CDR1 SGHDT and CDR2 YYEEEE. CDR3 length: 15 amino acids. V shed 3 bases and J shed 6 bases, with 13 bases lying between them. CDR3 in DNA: TGTGCCAGCAGCTGGGGCACGCCCGGTAATTCACCCCTCCACTTT. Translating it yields CASSWGTPGNSPLHF.

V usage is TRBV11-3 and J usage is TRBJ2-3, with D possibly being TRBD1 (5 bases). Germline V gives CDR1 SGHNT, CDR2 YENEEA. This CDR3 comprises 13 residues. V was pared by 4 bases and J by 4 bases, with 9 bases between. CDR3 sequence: CASSSVRADTQYF. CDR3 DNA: TGTGCCAGCAGCTCGGTCAGGGCAGATACGCAGTATTTT.

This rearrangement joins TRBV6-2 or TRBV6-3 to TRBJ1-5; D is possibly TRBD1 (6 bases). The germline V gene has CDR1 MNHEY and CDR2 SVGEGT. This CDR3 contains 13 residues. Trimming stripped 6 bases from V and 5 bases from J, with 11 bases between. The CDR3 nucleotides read TGTGCCAGCAGCCGACAGGTCGATCAGCCCCAGCATTTT. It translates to CASSRQVDQPQHF.

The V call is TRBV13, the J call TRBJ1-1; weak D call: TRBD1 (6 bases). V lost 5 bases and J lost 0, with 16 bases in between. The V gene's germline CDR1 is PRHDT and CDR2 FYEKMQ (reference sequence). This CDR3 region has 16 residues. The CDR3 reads CASSPKGVTMNTEAFF. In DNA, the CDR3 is TGTGCCAGCAGCCCCAAGGGGGTTACCATGAACACTGAAGCTTTCTTT. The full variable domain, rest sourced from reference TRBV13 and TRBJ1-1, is AAGVIQSPRHLIKEKRETATLKCYPIPRHDTVYWYQQGPGQDPQFLISFYEKMQSDKGSIPDRFSAQQFSDYHSELNMSSLELGDSALYFCASSPKGVTMNTEAFFGQGTRLTVV.

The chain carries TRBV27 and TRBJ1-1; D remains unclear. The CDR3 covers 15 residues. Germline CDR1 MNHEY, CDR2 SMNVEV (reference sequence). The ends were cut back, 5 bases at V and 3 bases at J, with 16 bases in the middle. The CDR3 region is CASSGPRELDTEAFF. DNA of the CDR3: TGTGCCAGCAGTGGGCCGAGGGAGTTGGACACTGAAGCTTTCTTT.

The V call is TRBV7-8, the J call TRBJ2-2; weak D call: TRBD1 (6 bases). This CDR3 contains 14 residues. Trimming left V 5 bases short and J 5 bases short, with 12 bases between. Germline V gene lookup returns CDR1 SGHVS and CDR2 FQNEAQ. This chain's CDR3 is CASSPGTLTGELFF. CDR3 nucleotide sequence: TGTGCCAGCAGCCCAGGGACATTAACCGGGGAGCTGTTTTTT. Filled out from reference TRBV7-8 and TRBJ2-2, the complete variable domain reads GAGVSQSPRYKVAKRGQDVALRCDPISGHVSLFWYQQALGQGPEFLTYFQNEAQLDKSGLPSDRFFAERPEGSVSTLKIQRTQQEDSAVYLCASSPGTLTGELFFGEGSRLTVL.

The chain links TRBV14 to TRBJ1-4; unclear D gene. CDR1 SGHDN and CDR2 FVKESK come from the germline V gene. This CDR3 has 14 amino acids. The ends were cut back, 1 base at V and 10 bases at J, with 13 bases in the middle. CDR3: CASSQAVTMGKLFF. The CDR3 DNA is TGTGCCAGCAGCCAAGCAGTCACTATGGGAAAACTGTTTTTT.

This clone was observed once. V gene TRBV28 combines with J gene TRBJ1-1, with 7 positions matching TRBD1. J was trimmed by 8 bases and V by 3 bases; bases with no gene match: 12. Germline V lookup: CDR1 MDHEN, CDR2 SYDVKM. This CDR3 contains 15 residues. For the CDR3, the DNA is TGTGCCAGCAGTTTGTCTCCCTCGGCAGGGGGAGAAGCTTTCTTT. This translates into CASSLSPSAGGEAFF. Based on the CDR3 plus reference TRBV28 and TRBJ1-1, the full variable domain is DVKVTQSSRYLVKRTGEKVFLECVQDMDHENMFWYRQDPGLGLRLIYFSYDVKMKEKGDIPEGYSVSREKKERFSLILESASTNQTSMYLCASSLSPSAGGEAFFGQGTRLTVV.

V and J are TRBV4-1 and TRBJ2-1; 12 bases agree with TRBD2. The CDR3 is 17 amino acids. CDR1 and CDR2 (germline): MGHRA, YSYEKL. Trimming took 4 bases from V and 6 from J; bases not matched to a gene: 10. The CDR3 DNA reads TGCGCCAGCAGCCCACTCCTAGCGGGGGGGTTACTCAATGAGCAGTTCTTC. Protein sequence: CASSPLLAGGLLNEQFF.

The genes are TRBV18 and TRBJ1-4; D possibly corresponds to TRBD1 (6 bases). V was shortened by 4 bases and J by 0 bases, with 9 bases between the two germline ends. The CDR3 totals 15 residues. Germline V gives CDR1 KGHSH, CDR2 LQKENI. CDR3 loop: CASSLTGPTNEKLFF. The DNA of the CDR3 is TGTGCCAGCTCACTCACAGGGCCAACTAATGAAAAACTGTTTTTT.

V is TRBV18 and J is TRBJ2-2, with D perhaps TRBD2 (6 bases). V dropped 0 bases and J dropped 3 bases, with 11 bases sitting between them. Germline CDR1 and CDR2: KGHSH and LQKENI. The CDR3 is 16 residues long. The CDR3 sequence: CASSPPRPGDTGELFF. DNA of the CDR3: TGTGCCAGCTCACCACCGAGGCCGGGGGACACCGGGGAGCTGTTTTTT.

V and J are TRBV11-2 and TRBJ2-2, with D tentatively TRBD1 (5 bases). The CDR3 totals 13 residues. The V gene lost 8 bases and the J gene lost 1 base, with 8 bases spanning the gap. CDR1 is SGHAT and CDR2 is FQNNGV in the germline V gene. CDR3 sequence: CASSGQNTGELFF. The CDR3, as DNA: TGTGCCAGCTCAGGGCAGAACACCGGGGAGCTGTTTTTT.